The rows below give T cell receptor delta chains drawn from one sample of a study of Vδ1+ human thymocytes. TCRdb reprocessed the multiplex PCR reads through CATT. The table has about 27,000 delta-chain clones, around 7.4% seen once. The sample was Vdelta1+ gamma-delta thymocytes from the thymus. Source of these receptors: a girl younger than two who had congenital heart surgery. Each CDR3 is given with its conserved first and last residue. A D gene is named only where the DNA matches it firmly. Expanded clones get a size class; other rows say once, few or many, or leave the size out.

few	TRDV1	TRDJ1	NA	TGTGCTCTTGGGGATCCATCTAGGAACTGGGACACCGATAAACTCATCTTT	CALGDPSRNWDTDKLIF
few	TRDV1	TRDJ1	TRDD3	TGTGCTCTTTCCTTTGATTTTACTGGGGGAGGCTTTTTCGATAAACTCATCTTT	CALSFDFTGGGFFDKLIF
NA	TRDV1	TRDJ1	TRDD3	TGTGCTCTTGGGGCTCACTGGGGGACGACCAAGACTAAGTACACCGATAAACTCATCTTT	CALGAHWGTTKTKYTDKLIF
NA	TRDV1	TRDJ1	TRDD3	TGTGCTCTTGGGGCCGTCCGATTCGGGCTGGGGGACACTAACACCGATAAACTCATCTTT	CALGAVRFGLGDTNTDKLIF
NA	TRDV1	TRDJ1	TRDD3	TGTGCTCTTGGGGAACTTTCCCTGGGGGATAGGGAAAGGTCCGATAAACTCATCTTT	CALGELSLGDRERSDKLIF
few	TRAV29/DV5	TRDJ1	TRDD3	TGTGCAGCAAGCGCCGGGGGGTCCCACACGGCCCATGGTGTTGTCTTGTACTGGGGGGGGTACACCGATAAACTCATCTTT	CAASAGGSHTAHGVVLYWGGYTDKLIF
NA	TRDV1	TRDJ1	TRDD3	TGTGCTCTTGGGGAACTGGCTGGGGGATATGGGGGGACCGATAAACTCATCTTT	CALGELAGGYGGTDKLIF
NA	TRDV1	TRDJ1	TRDD3	TGTGCTCTTGGGGAACTCAACTCGCGTCTTCCTGGGGGAAGGGGGACCGATAAACTCATCTTT	CALGELNSRLPGGRGTDKLIF
few	TRDV1	TRDJ1	TRDD3	TGTGCTCTTGGGGAACGTCGGGGACTGGGGTACACCGATAAACTCATCTTT	CALGERRGLGYTDKLIF
few	TRDV1	TRDJ1	NA	TGTGCTCTTGGGGGCCCGACCCTGGGACTGGGTTTCACCGATAAACTCATCTTT	CALGGPTLGLGFTDKLIF
few	TRDV1	TRDJ1	TRDD3	TGTGCTCTTGGGGAACTGTCCTACGGTCACTGGGGGACCCCGAGCACCGATAAACTCATCTTT	CALGELSYGHWGTPSTDKLIF
NA	TRDV1	TRDJ1	TRDD3	TGTGCTCTTGGGGAGATGGGGATACGCCGGTCCACCGATAAACTCATCTTT	CALGEMGIRRSTDKLIF
few	TRDV1	TRDJ1	NA	TGTGCTCTTGGGGAAGACGAGCCCTCCACCGATAAACTCATCTTT	CALGEDEPSTDKLIF
few	TRDV1	TRDJ1	NA	TGTGCTCTTGGGGAACTCGTTCCTAACTACGTACTGGGGTATACTAAAGGGCCCGATAAACTCATCTTT	CALGELVPNYVLGYTKGPDKLIF
few	TRDV1	TRDJ1	NA	TGTGCTCTTGGGGAACTGAGAGGGGATCCCCTCACCGATAAACTCATCTTT	CALGELRGDPLTDKLIF
NA	TRDV1	TRDJ1	TRDD3	TGTGCTCTTGGGGAACTAGGCCCTCCACGACTTCTGGGGGATACCGATAAACTCATCTTT	CALGELGPPRLLGDTDKLIF
NA	TRDV1	TRDJ1	TRDD3	TGTGCTCTTGGGGAACTTAAGCTGGGGGATACGCGAGATGATGGGCTCATCTTT	CALGELKLGDTRDDGLIF
few	TRDV1	TRDJ1	TRDD3	TGTGCTCTTGGGGGCCAAAACTGGGGGCTCCTCGAAAAACTCATCTTT	CALGGQNWGLLEKLIF
few	TRDV1	TRDJ1	TRDD3	TGTGCTCTTGGGGAAACCGTACTTGGGGGAAGATGTACCGATAAACTCATCTTT	CALGETVLGGRCTDKLIF
few	TRDV1	TRDJ1	NA	TGTGCTCTTGGGGAACTAACCGATCCACCCGGACTCATCTTT	CALGELTDPPGLIF
few	TRDV1	TRDJ1	NA	TGTGCTCTTGGGGAACTAGGGCACCGGAGCACCGATAAACTCATCTTT	CALGELGHRSTDKLIF
NA	TRDV2	TRDJ1	TRDD3	TGTGCCCGTGCGTGTGCCTTCCTGTGTCGTTCGTACTGGGGGATACCGGTGGGCACCGATAAACTCATCTTT	CARACAFLCRSYWGIPVGTDKLIF
NA	TRDV1	TRDJ1	NA	TGTGCCCTACACCGTGGGGAGCGCCCGTACACCGATAAACTCATCTTT	CALHRGERPYTDKLIF
NA	TRDV1	TRDJ1	NA	TGTGCTCTTGGGTATCTTCCCGGGGCCGGTGGGGCTTACACCGATAAACTCATCTTT	CALGYLPGAGGAYTDKLIF
NA	TRDV1	TRDJ1	TRDD3	TGTGCTCTTGGGGTTCCTCCCTCTTCCCCAATGGGGGATCTCATCTTT	CALGVPPSSPMGDLIF
few	TRDV1	TRDJ1	TRDD3	TGTGCTCTTGGGGAACAACCTCCCACGGACTGGGGGGTGCCTGAACTCATCTTT	CALGEQPPTDWGVPELIF
NA	TRDV1	TRDJ1	NA	TGTGCTCTTGGGGAGATCCAGGGATCCGATAAACTCATCTTT	CALGEIQGSDKLIF
few	TRDV1	TRDJ1	TRDD2	TGTGCTCTTGGGGGACAGCTGCCCGCTTCCTACGTCCCTTCTCACAAGTACACCGATAAACTCATCTTT	CALGGQLPASYVPSHKYTDKLIF